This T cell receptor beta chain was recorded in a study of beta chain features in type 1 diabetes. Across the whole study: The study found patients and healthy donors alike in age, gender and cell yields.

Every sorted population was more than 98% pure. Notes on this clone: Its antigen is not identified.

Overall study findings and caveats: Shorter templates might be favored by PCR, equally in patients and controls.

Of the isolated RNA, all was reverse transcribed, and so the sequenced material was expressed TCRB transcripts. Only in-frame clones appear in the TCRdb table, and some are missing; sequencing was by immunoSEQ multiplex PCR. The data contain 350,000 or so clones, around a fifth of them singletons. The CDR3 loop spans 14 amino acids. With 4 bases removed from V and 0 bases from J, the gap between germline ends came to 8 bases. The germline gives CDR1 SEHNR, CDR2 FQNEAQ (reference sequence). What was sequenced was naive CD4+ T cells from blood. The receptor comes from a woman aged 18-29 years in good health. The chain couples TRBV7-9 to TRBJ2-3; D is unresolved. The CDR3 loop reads CASSSTGSTDTQYF. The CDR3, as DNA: TGTGCCAGCAGCTCCACGGGTAGCACAGATACGCAGTATTTT. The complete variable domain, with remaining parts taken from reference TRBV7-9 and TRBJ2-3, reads DTGVSQNPRHKITKRGQNVTFRCDPISEHNRLYWYRQTLGQGPEFLTYFQNEAQLEKSRLLSDRFSAERPKGSFSTLEIQRTEQGDSAMYLCASSSTGSTDTQYFGPGTRLTVL.